This T cell receptor beta chain appears in the sequencing data of a study of cytomegalovirus exposure and HLA in healthy donors. Findings and caveats of the study: About 87% or about 30% of the time was how often most TCR beta V segments were productive, according to an earlier analysis. Researchers had no immune exposure information except CMV serostatus available. Clonal expansion was found to be greater in HLA-associated TCR beta chains than in equally common others in a later analysis. Most TCR sequences were uncommon, yet certain public TCRs appeared in many donors.

Points on this clone: Its antigen is not known.

Primers for the PCR totalled 60 Vbeta and 13 Jbeta. Clones were sequenced by immunoSEQ multiplex PCR, and TCRdb holds only the in-frame ones, with some missing. The data hold about 150,000 clones, with roughly 68% observed a single time. The source of this sequence is a young man in good health and CMV-seropositive. Input material: PBMCs.

The CDR3 DNA sequence: TGTGCCAGCAGCGTGGGTCTAGCGGGGGAGACCCAGTACTTC. Its protein is CASSVGLAGETQYF. The V and J genes are TRBV9 and TRBJ2-5; TRBD2 aligns across 9 bases. Germline V gives CDR1 SGDLS, CDR2 YYNGEE. The CDR3 totals 14 residues. J gave up 5 bases and V 2 bases, and 4 bases lay outside the gene matches.